Below, 5 T cell receptor beta chains from the same sample are listed, as sequenced in a study of shared clonotypes between healthy human individuals. Generated by immunoSEQ multiplex PCR, the TCRdb table keeps only in-frame clones and is missing some. Of some 2,100,000 clones detected, about 94% appear once; the ten largest clones hold approximately 0.13%. Input material: naive CD4+ T cells sorted from blood. Subset noted: CD45RA+ positively selected. These receptors originate from a man aged 18 to 35 in good health.

The chain joins TRBV10-3 to TRBJ2-1; D call uncertain. The germline V gene encodes CDR1 ENHRY and CDR2 SYGVKD. The CDR3 length is 12 residues. Trimming took 0 bases from V and 9 from J, leaving 6 bases between them. The CDR3 reads CAISESEAEQFF. In DNA, the CDR3 is TGTGCCATCAGTGAGTCGGAAGCTGAGCAGTTCTTC.

CDR3 amino acids: CSGGQGPLYEQYF. CDR3 DNA: TGCAGCGGCGGACAGGGGCCCTTGTACGAGCAGTACTTC. The chain uses TRBV29-1 and TRBJ2-7, with 9 bases matching TRBD1. CDR3 length: 13 amino acids. The germline V gene has CDR1 SQVTM and CDR2 ANQGSEA. J lost 4 bases, V lost 7 bases, and 8 bases had no gene match.

J is TRBJ2-1 and V is TRBV30; no reliable D call. The CDR3 covers 12 residues. Germline CDR1 GTSNPN, CDR2 SVGIG (reference sequence). V was cut by 1 base and J by 9 bases, with 10 bases left in between. The CDR3 loop reads CAWSDTSPEQFF. CDR3 nucleotides: TGTGCCTGGAGTGACACGAGCCCTGAGCAGTTCTTC. The full variable domain, its missing parts supplied by reference TRBV30 and TRBJ2-1, is SQTIHQWPATLVQPVGSPLSLECTVEGTSNPNLYWYRQAAGRGLQLLFYSVGIGQISSEVPQNLSASRPQDRQFILSSKKLLLSDSGFYLCAWSDTSPEQFFGPGTRLTVL.

V is TRBV6-6 and J is TRBJ2-3; possibly TRBD1 for D (6 bases). V was clipped by 8 bases and J by 4 bases, with 13 bases between them. Germline assignment: CDR1 MNHNY and CDR2 SVGAGI (reference sequence). The CDR3 loop spans 13 amino acids. The CDR3 DNA reads TGTGCCAGCCTCCTGGGGGCATCAGATACGCAGTATTTT. Its translation is CASLLGASDTQYF.

The chain couples TRBV11-2 to TRBJ2-2; TRBD1 matches 7 bases. V was pared by 5 bases and J by 9 bases, with 6 bases of the junction left unmatched. The germline V gene has CDR1 SGHAT and CDR2 FQNNGV. The CDR3 runs 13 residues. CDR3 bases: TGTGCCAGCAGCGCAGACAGGGACCGGGAGCTGTTTTTT. This gives the protein CASSADRDRELFF.